This TCR beta chain was found in a study of blood T cell repertoires in COVID-19. As for the study in general: T cells, B-cell-depleted T cells, or PBMCs supplied cDNA or gDNA.

Categorization into cohorts depended on clinical history that participants reported. V gave up 6 bases and J gave up 3 bases; unmatched junction bases: 6. This CDR3 has 14 amino acids. Germline V gene data show CDR1 as MDHEN and CDR2 as SYDVKM. Original analysis: Nucleated cell counts were estimated from reference gene primer amplification. TCRdb's table, derived via immunoSEQ multiplex PCR, lists solely in-frame clones and lacks some. Clone size and V and J calls were adopted from that table, with D and trimming inferred from the DNA. This sample has 300,000 to 350,000 clones; roughly 89% occur once, and the top ten carry about 8.9%.

The receptor was derived from a woman aged 18-29 years who had recovered from COVID-19. V gene TRBV28 combines with J gene TRBJ2-7, with 9 bases that match TRBD2. Material for sequencing was PBMCs or T cells enriched from blood (not recorded which). CDR3 amino acids: CASRDLAGNYEQYF. The CDR3, as DNA: TGTGCCAGCAGGGATCTAGCGGGAAACTACGAGCAGTACTTC.